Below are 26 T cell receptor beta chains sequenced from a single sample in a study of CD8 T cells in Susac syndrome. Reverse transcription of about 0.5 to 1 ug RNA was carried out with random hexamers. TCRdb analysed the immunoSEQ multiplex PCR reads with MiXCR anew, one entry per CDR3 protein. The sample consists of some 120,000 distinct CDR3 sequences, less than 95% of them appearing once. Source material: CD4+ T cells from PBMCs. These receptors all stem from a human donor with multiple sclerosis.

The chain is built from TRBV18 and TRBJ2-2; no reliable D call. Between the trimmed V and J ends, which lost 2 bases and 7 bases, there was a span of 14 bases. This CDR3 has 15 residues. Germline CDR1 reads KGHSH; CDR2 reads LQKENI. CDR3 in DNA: TGTGCCAGCTCACCAAGAAAAGGGAACGACGGGGAGCTGTTTTTT. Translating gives CASSPRKGNDGELFF.

CDR3 region: CAWTQGVGRETQYF. The CDR3 DNA reads as TGTGCCTGGACCCAGGGTGTGGGAAGGGAGACCCAGTACTTC. This sequence joins TRBV30 and TRBJ2-5, with D perhaps matching TRBD1 (5 bases). Germline V gives CDR1 GTSNPN, CDR2 SVGIG (reference sequence). The CDR3 totals 14 residues. Trimming pared 4 bases from V and 5 bases from J, leaving 17 bases between.

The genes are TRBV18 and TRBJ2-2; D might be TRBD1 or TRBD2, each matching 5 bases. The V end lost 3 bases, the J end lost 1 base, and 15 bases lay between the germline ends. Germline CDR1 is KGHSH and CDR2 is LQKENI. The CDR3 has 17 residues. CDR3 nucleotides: TGTGCCAGCTCACCTTATCCCGGGACGGTGAACACCGGGGAGCTGTTTTTT. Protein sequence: CASSPYPGTVNTGELFF.

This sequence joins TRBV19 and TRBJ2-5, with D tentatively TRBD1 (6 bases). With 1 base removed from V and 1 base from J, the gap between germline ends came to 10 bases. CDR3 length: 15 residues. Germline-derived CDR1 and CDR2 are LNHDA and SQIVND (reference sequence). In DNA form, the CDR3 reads TGTGCCAGTAGTATAGGGGGGCAGCTCCAAGAGACCCAGTACTTC. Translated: CASSIGGQLQETQYF. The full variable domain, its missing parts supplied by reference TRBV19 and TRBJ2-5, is DGGITQSPKYLFRKEGQNVTLSCEQNLNHDAMYWYRQDPGQGLRLIYYSQIVNDFQKGDIAEGYSVSREKKESFPLTVTSAQKNPTAFYLCASSIGGQLQETQYFGPGTRLLVL.

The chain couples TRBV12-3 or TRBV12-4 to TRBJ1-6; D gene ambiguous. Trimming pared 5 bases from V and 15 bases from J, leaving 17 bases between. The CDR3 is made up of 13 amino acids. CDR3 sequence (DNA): TGTGCCAGCAGTCCCGACCACCGGCGAATCCTCCACTTT. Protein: CASSPDHRRILHF.

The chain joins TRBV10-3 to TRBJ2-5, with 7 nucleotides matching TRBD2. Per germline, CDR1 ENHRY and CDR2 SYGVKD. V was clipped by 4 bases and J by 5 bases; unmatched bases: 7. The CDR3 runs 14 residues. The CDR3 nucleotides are TGTGCCATCAGTGGGGAGGGCTCCCGGGAGACCCAGTACTTC. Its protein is CAISGEGSRETQYF.

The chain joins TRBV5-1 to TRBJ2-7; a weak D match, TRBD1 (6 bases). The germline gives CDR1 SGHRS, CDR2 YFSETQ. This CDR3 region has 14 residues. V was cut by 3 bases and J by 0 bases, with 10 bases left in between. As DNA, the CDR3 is TGCGCCAGCAGCTCAAGGACAGACTCCTACGAGCAGTACTTC. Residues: CASSSRTDSYEQYF.

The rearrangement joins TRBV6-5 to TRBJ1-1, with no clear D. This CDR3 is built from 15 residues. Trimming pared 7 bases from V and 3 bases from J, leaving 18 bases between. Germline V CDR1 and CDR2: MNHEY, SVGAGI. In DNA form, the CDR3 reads TGTGCCAGCAAATTCCTACCAGGCATTGACACTGAAGCTTTCTTT. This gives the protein CASKFLPGIDTEAFF.

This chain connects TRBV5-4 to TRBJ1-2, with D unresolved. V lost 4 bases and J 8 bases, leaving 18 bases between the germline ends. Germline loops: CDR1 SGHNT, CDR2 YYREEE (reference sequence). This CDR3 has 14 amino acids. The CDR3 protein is CASSRSWRDRGYTF. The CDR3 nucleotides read TGTGCCAGCAGCCGATCGTGGAGGGATCGAGGCTACACCTTC.

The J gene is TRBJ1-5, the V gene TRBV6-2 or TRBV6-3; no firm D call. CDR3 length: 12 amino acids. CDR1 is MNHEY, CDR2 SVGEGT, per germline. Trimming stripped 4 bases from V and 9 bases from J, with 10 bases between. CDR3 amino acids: CASSSPTRPQHF. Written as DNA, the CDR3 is TGTGCCAGCAGTTCCCCTACAAGGCCCCAGCATTTT.

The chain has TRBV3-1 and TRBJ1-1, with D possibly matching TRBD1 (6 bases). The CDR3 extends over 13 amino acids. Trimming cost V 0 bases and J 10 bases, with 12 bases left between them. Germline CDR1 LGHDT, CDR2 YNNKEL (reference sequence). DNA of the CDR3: TGTGCCAGCAGCCAAGAGAGGGCAGGGGCAGCTTTCTTT. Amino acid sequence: CASSQERAGAAFF. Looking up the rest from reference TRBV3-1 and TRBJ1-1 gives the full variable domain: DTAVSQTPKYLVTQMGNDKSIKCEQNLGHDTMYWYKQDSKKFLKIMFSYNNKELIINETVPNRFSPKSPDKAHLNLHINSLELGDSAVYFCASSQERAGAAFFGQGTRLTVV.

CDR3 bases: TGCAGCGCAACCGGGACAGGGGACACCGGGGAGCTGTTTTTT. Protein product: CSATGTGDTGELFF. The J gene is TRBJ2-2, the V gene TRBV29-1; TRBD1 agrees at 10 bases. Looked up from germline, CDR1 is SQVTM and CDR2 is ANQGSEA. V dropped 7 bases and J dropped 3; count of bases not matched to a gene: 5. The CDR3 spans 14 residues.

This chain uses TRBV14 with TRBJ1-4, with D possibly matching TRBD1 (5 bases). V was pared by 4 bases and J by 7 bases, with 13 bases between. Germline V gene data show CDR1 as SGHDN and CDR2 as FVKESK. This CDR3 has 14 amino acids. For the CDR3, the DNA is TGTGCCAGCAGCCCCAGGACACTCGGTGAAAAACTGTTTTTT. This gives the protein CASSPRTLGEKLFF.

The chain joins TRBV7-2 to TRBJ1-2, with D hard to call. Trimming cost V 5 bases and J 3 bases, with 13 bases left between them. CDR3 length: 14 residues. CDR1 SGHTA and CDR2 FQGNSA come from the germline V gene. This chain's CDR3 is CASSPTALYYGYTF. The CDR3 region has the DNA TGTGCCAGCAGCCCGACGGCCCTGTACTATGGCTACACCTTC.

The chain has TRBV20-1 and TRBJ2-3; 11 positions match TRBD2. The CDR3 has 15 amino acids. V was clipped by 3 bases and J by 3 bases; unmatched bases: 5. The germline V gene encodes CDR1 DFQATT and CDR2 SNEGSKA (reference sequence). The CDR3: CSASSLAGVTDTQYF. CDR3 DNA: TGCAGTGCTAGTTCACTAGCGGGAGTGACAGATACGCAGTATTTT.

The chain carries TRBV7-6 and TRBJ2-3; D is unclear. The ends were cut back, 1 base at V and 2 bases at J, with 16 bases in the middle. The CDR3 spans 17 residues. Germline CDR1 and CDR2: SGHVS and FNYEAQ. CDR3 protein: CASSLVRPQHLTDTQYF. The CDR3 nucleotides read TGTGCCAGCAGCTTAGTCAGGCCCCAACATCTCACAGATACGCAGTATTTT.

The CDR3 DNA reads TGTGCCAGCAGTCACACCGCCCGGGGACAGGGGTACGAGCAGTACTTC. Amino acids: CASSHTARGQGYEQYF. This chain joins TRBV14 and TRBJ2-7; 10 nucleotides line up with TRBD1. This CDR3 spans 16 amino acids. V was pared by 6 bases and J by 4 bases, with 12 bases of the junction left unmatched. In germline, CDR1 is SGHDN, CDR2 FVKESK.

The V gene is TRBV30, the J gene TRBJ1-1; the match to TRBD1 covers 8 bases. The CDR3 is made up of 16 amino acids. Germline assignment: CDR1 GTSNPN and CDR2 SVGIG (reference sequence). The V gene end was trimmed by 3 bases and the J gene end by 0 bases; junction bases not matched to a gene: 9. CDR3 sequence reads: CAWSPWTGNVNTEAFF. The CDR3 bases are TGTGCCTGGAGCCCCTGGACAGGGAACGTGAACACTGAAGCTTTCTTT.

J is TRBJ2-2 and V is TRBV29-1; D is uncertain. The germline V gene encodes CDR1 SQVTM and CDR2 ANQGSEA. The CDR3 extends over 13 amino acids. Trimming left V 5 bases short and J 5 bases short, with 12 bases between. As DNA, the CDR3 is TGCAGCGTTTATACCTCCGGGACCGGGGAGCTGTTTTTT. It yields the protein CSVYTSGTGELFF.

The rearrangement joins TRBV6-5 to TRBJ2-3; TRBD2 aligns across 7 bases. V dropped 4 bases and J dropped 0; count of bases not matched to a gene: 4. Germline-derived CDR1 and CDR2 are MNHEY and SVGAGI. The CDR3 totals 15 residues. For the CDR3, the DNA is TGTGCCAGCAGTTGGCAAGCGGGGAGCACAGATACGCAGTATTTT. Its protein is CASSWQAGSTDTQYF.

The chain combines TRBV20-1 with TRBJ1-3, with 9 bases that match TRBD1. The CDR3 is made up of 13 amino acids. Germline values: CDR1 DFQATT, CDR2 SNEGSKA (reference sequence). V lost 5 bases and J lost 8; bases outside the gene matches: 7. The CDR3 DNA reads TGCAGTGCTCAAGGACAGGGGAGGGACACCATATATTTT. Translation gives CSAQGQGRDTIYF.

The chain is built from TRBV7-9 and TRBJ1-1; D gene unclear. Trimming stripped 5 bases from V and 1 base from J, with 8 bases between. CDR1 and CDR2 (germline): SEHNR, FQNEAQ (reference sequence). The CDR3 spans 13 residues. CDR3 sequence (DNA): TGTGCCAGCAGCCGGACGGGGAACACTGAAGCTTTCTTT. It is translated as CASSRTGNTEAFF.

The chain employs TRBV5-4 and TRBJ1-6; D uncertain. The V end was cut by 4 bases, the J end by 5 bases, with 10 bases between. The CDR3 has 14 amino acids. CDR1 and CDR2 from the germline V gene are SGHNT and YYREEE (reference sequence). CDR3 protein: CASSELPHNSPLHF. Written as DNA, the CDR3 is TGTGCCAGCAGCGAGTTACCTCATAATTCACCCCTCCACTTT.

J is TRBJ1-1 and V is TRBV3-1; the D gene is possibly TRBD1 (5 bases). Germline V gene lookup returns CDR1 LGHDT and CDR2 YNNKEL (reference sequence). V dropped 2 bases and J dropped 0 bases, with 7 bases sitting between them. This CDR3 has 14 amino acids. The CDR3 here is CASSQTGLNTEAFF. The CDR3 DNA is TGTGCCAGCAGCCAAACAGGTTTGAACACTGAAGCTTTCTTT.

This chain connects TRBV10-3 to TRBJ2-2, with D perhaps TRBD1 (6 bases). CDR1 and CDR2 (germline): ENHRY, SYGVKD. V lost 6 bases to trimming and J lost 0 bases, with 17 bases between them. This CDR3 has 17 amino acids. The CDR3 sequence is CAISPSFRTANTGELFF. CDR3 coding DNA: TGTGCCATCAGCCCTTCCTTTAGGACAGCGAACACCGGGGAGCTGTTTTTT.

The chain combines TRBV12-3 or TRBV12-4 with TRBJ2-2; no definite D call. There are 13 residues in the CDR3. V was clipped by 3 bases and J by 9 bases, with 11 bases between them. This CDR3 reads CASSFGVTRELFF. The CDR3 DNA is TGTGCCAGCAGTTTTGGGGTGACGCGGGAGCTGTTTTTT.